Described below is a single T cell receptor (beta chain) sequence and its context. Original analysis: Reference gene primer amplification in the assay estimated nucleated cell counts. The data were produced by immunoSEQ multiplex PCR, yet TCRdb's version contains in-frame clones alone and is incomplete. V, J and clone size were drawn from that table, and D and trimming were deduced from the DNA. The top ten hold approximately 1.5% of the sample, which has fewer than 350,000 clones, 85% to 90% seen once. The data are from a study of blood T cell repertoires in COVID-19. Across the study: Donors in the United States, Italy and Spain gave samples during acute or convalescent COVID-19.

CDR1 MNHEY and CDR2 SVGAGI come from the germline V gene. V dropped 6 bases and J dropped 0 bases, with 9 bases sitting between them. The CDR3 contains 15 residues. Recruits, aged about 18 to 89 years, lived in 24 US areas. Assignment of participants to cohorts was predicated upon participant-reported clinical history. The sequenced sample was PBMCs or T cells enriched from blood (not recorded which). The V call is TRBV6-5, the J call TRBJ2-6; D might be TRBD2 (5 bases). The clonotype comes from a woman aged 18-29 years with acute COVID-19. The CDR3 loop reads CASRPGGSGANVLTF. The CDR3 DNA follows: TGTGCCAGCAGACCCGGAGGCTCTGGGGCCAACGTCCTGACTTTC.